This TCR beta chain was retrieved from a study of T cell responses to AZD1222 COVID-19 vaccine. Findings and caveats of the study: The study reported that nearly half of spike-specific TCRs target unmutated variant regions. Repertoires were sampled only after the peak T cell response. Clonal diversity was possibly underestimated, and white British individuals and females predominated among donors. With dominance at 160-218 and 743-854, vaccine-associated CD4 TCRs spanned spike.

Trimming shortened V by 5 bases and J by 2 bases, and 13 bases separated the two germline ends. This CDR3 is 14 amino acids long. Germline-derived CDR1 and CDR2 are MNHEY and SVGAGI. Only in-frame clones appear in the TCRdb table, and some are missing; sequencing was by immunoSEQ multiplex PCR. This sample has about 140,000 clones, with 93% found just once. About this clone itself: Its cognate antigen is unknown.

The rearrangement links TRBV6-5 to TRBJ2-7, with D tentatively TRBD1 or TRBD2 (5 bases each). This TCR was sampled from an adult who had recovered from COVID-19. Here the sequenced sample was peripheral blood, taken after recovery from COVID-19. CDR3 amino acids: CASSNERGAYEQYF. CDR3 DNA sequence: TGTGCCAGCAGTAATGAGAGAGGGGCCTACGAGCAGTACTTC.